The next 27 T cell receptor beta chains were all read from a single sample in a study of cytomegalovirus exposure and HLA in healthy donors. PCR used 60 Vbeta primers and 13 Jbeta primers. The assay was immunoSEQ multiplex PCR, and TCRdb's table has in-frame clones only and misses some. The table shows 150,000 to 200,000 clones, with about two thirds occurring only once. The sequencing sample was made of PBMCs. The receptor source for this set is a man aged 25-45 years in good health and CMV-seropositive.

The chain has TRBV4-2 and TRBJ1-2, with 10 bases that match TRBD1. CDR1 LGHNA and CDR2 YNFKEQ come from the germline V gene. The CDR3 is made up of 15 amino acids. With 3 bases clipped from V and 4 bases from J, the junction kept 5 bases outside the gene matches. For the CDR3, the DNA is TGTGCCAGCAGCCAGGCGGGACAGGGGACCTATGGCTACACCTTC. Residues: CASSQAGQGTYGYTF.

The CDR3 sequence: CASSLLAAGELFF. The CDR3 coding sequence is TGTGCCAGCAGTTTACTAGCCGCCGGGGAGCTGTTTTTT. The chain uses TRBV27 and TRBJ2-2; possibly TRBD2 for D (5 bases). V was clipped by 2 bases and J by 6 bases, with 7 bases between them. CDR3 length: 13 residues. The germline gives CDR1 MNHEY, CDR2 SMNVEV (reference sequence).

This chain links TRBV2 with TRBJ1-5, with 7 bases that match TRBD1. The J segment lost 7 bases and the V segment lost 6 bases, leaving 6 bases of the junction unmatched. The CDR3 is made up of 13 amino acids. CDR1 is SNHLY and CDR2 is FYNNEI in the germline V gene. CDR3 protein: CASRRGQGQPQHF. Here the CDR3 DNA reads TGTGCCAGCAGGAGGGGGCAGGGGCAGCCCCAGCATTTT. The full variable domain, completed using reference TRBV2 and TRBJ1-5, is EPEVTQTPSHQVTQMGQEVILRCVPISNHLYFYWYRQILGQKVEFLVSFYNNEISEKSEIFDDQFSVERPDGSNFTLKIRSTKLEDSAMYFCASRRGQGQPQHFGDGTRLSIL.

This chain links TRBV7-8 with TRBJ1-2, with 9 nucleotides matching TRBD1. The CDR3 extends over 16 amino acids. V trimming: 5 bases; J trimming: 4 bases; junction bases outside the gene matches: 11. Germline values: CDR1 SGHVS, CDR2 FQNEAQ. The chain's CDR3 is CASSPTRDRVGYGYTF. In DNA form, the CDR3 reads TGTGCCAGCAGCCCCACCCGGGACAGGGTTGGCTATGGCTACACCTTC.

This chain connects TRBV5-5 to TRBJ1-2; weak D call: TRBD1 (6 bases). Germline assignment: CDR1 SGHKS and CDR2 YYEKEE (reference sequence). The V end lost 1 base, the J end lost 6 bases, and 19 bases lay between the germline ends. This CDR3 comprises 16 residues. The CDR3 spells CASSLTGTRVYNGYTF. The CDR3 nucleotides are TGTGCCAGCAGCTTGACAGGGACCCGCGTTTATAATGGCTACACCTTC.

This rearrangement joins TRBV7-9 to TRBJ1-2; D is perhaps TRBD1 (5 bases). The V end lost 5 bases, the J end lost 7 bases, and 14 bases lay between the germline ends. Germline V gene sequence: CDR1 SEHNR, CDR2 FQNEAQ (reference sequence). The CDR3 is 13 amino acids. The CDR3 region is CASSVEGVSGYTF. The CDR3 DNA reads TGTGCCAGCAGCGTCGAAGGGGTTTCTGGCTACACCTTC.

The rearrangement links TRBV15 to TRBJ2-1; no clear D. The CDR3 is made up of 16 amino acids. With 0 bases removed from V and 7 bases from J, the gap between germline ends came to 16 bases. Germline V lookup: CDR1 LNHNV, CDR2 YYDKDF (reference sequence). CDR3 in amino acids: CATSRESASAQNEQFF. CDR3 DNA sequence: TGTGCCACCAGCAGAGAATCCGCTAGTGCCCAAAATGAGCAGTTCTTC. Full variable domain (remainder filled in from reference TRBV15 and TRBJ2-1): DAMVIQNPRYQVTQFGKPVTLSCSQTLNHNVMYWYQQKSSQAPKLLFHYYDKDFNNEADTPDNFQSRRPNTSFCFLDIRSPGLGDTAMYLCATSRESASAQNEQFFGPGTRLTVL.

CDR3 nucleotides: TGTGCCAGCAGGGGCAGACGCCTCTCCTACGAGCAGTACTTC. Translation: CASRGRRLSYEQYF. The V call is TRBV2, the J call TRBJ2-7; D not resolved. Germline loops: CDR1 SNHLY, CDR2 FYNNEI. The CDR3 covers 14 residues. The ends were cut back, 6 bases at V and 0 bases at J, with 12 bases in the middle.

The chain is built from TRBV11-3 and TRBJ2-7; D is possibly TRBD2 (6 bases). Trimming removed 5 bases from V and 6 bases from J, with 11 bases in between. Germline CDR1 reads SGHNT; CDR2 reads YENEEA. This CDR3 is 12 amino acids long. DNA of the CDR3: TGTGCCAGCAGCCTGGGGGGTGTCGAGCAGTACTTC. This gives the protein CASSLGGVEQYF.

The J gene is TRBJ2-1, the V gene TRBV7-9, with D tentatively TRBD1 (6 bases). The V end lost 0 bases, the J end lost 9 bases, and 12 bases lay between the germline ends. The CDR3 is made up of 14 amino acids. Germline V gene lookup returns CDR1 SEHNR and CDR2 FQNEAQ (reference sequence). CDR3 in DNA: TGTGCCAGCAGCTTAGCCTACCAGGGGTTTGAGCAGTTCTTC. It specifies CASSLAYQGFEQFF. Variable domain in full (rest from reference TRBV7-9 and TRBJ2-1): DTGVSQNPRHKITKRGQNVTFRCDPISEHNRLYWYRQTLGQGPEFLTYFQNEAQLEKSRLLSDRFSAERPKGSFSTLEIQRTEQGDSAMYLCASSLAYQGFEQFFGPGTRLTVL.

The CDR3 here is CASSVANGLIGTDTQYF. The CDR3, as DNA: TGTGCCAGCAGCGTAGCCAACGGCCTCATCGGGACAGATACGCAGTATTTT. This chain joins TRBV9 and TRBJ2-3, with unresolved D. Germline-derived CDR1 and CDR2 are SGDLS and YYNGEE. The CDR3 spans 17 residues. V was clipped by 0 bases and J by 3 bases, with 17 bases between them.

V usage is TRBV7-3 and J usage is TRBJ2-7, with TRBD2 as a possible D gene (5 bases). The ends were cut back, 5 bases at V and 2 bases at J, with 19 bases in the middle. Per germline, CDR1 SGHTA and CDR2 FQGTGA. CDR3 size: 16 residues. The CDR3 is CASSLGLTLAPYEQYF. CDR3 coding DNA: TGTGCCAGCAGCCTCGGACTCACCCTAGCACCCTACGAGCAGTACTTC.

Here the CDR3 DNA reads TGTGCCAGCAGTTACTCGAAGGCAGGGGTGTATGGCTACACCTTC. This encodes CASSYSKAGVYGYTF. The chain links TRBV6-5 to TRBJ1-2, with a tentative D call TRBD1 (6 bases). The germline V and J ends were trimmed by 0 bases and 5 bases, with 13 bases remaining between them. The CDR3 has 15 residues. In germline, CDR1 is MNHEY, CDR2 SVGAGI.

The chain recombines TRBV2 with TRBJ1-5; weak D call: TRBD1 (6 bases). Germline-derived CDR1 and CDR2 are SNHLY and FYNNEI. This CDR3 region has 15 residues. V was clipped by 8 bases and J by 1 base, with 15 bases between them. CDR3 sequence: CASRRGGNSNQPQHF. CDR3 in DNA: TGTGCCAGCCGTAGGGGGGGTAACAGCAATCAGCCCCAGCATTTT.

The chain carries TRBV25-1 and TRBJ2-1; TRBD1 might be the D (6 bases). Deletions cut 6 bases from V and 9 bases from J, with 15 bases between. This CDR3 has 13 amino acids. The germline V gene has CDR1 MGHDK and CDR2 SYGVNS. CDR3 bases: TGTGCCAGCAGACAGGGCTCTTTGGGTGAGCAGTTCTTC. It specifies CASRQGSLGEQFF. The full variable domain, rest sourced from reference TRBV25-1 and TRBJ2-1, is EADIYQTPRYLVIGTGKKITLECSQTMGHDKMYWYQQDPGMELHLIHYSYGVNSTEKGDLSSESTVSRIRTEHFPLTLESARPSHTSQYLCASRQGSLGEQFFGPGTRLTVL.

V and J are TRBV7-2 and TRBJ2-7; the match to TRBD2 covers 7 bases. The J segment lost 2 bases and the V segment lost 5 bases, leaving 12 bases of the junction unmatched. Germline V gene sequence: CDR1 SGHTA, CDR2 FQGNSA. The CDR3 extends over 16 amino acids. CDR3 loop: CASSRNGAGLPYEQYF. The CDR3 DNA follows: TGTGCCAGCAGCAGAAACGGGGCGGGACTACCCTACGAGCAGTACTTC.

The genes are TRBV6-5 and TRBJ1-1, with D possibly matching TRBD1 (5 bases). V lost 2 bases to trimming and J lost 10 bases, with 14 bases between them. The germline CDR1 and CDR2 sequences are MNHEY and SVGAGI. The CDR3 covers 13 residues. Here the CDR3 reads CASSYTTGWGAFF. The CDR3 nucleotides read TGTGCCAGCAGTTACACTACAGGCTGGGGAGCTTTCTTT.

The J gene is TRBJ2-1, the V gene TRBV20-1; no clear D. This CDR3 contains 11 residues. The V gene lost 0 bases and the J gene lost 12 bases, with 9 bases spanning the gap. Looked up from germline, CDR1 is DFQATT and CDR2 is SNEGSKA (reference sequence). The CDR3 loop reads CSARDPWAQFF. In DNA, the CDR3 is TGCAGTGCTAGAGATCCGTGGGCGCAGTTCTTC.

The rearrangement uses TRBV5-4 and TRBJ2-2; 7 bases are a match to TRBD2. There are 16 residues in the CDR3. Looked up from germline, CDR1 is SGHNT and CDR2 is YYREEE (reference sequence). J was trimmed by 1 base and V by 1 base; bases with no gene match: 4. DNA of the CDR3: TGTGCCAGCAGCTTGCGGGCTAGCGGGAACACCGGGGAGCTGTTTTTT. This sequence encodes CASSLRASGNTGELFF.

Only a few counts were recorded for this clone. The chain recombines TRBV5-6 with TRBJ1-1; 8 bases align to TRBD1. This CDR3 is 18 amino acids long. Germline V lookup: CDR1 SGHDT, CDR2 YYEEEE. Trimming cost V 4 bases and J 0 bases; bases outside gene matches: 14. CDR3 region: CASSTGGQVPLMNTEAFF. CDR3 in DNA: TGTGCCAGCAGCACGGGGGGACAGGTCCCACTAATGAACACTGAAGCTTTCTTT.

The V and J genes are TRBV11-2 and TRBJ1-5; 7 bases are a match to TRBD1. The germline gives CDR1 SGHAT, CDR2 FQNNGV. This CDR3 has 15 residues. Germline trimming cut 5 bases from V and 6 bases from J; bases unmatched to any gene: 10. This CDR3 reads CASSPRDSGSQPQHF. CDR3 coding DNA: TGTGCCAGCAGCCCGAGGGACAGCGGAAGTCAGCCCCAGCATTTT.

CDR3 in amino acids: CSVPRQGQSYEQYF. CDR3 DNA: TGCAGCGTTCCACGACAGGGTCAGAGCTACGAGCAGTACTTC. The chain has TRBV29-1 and TRBJ2-7, with 7 bases lining up with TRBD1. This CDR3 is built from 14 residues. Unmatched junction bases numbered 10, after V lost 5 bases and J lost 3 bases. Germline V gene data show CDR1 as SQVTM and CDR2 as ANQGSEA.

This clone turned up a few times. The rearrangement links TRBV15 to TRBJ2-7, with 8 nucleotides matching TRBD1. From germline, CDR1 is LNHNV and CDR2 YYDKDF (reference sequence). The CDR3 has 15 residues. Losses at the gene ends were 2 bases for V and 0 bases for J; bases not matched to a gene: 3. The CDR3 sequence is CATSRLDRGSYEQYF. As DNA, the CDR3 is TGTGCCACCAGCAGATTAGACAGGGGCTCCTACGAGCAGTACTTC.

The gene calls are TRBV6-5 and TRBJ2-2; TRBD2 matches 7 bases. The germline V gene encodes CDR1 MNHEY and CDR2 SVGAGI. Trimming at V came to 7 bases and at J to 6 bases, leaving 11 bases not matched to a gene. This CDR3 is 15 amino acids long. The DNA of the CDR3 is TGTGCCAGCAAAACCGGGACTAAACTCCCCGGGGAGCTGTTTTTT. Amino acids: CASKTGTKLPGELFF.

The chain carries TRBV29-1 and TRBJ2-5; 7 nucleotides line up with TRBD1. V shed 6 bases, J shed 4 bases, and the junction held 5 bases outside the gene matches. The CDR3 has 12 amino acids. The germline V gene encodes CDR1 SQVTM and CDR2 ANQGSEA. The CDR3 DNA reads TGCAGCGTCCAGGGGGTTCCAGAGACCCAGTACTTC. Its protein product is CSVQGVPETQYF.

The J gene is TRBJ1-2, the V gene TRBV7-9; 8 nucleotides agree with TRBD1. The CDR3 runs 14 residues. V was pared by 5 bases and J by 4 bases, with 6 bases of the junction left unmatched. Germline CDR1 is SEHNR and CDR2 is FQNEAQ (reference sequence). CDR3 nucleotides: TGTGCCAGCAGCCCTGGACAGGGTGGCTATGGCTACACCTTC. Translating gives CASSPGQGGYGYTF.

CDR3 sequence reads: CASTKTGNEQFF. The CDR3 nucleotides are TGCGCCAGCACCAAAACCGGGAATGAGCAGTTCTTC. V and J are TRBV23-1 and TRBJ2-1; D remains unclear. TRBV23-1 qualifies as an ORF whose function is uncertain. The CDR3 loop spans 12 amino acids. V was pared by 7 bases and J by 7 bases, with 11 bases between.